This T cell receptor beta chain was retrieved from a study of blood T cell repertoires in COVID-19. Study as a whole: COVID-19 samples from acute and convalescent phases originated in the United States, Italy and Spain. Nucleic acid was either cDNA or gDNA, and it came from T cells, B-cell-depleted T cells, or PBMCs.

Per the study methods: Researchers report that nucleated cell counts were estimated from reference gene primer amplification. Clones were read by immunoSEQ multiplex PCR, and TCRdb kept only the in-frame ones, dropping some. That table furnishes V, J and clone size, whereas the DNA furnished D and trimming. The sample contains some 290,000 clones, 87% of which appear only once. The trim removed 2 bases at V and 7 bases at J, leaving 17 bases unmatched. Germline assignment: CDR1 WNHNN and CDR2 SYGVQD (reference sequence). CDR3 length: 18 amino acids. The chain combines TRBV10-1 with TRBJ2-1, with TRBD2 matching over 7 bases. The sequence came from a woman aged 45-65 years who had recovered from COVID-19. Sequencing was carried out using peripheral blood. The CDR3 loop is CASSEPGDYPLGGNEQFF. For the CDR3, the DNA is TGCGCCAGCAGTGAGCCGGGGGACTACCCCCTTGGTGGGAATGAGCAGTTCTTC.